Listed here is a single T cell receptor (beta chain). What it binds is unknown. There were only healthy Caucasians among the donors. The CDR3 has 14 residues. V dropped 7 bases and J dropped 7 bases, with 17 bases sitting between them. From the 5' RACE reads, TCRdb called clonotypes with MiXCR, one entry per CDR3 protein. Of some 1,700,000 distinct CDR3 sequences listed, under 35% are singletons. The sample originates from a study of identical twins. Findings and limits, study-wide: Out-of-frame alpha sequences that twins shared showed excess low generation probability. Beta out-of-frame twin sharing showed a weaker excess.

Source material: cord blood. The receptor was isolated from a newborn girl in good health. The V and J genes are TRBV12-3 or TRBV12-4 and TRBJ1-3; the D gene is possibly TRBD1 (6 bases). The CDR3 coding sequence is TGTGCCAGCACCCACACCCGGCAGGGGAACACCATATATTTT. This codes for CASTHTRQGNTIYF.